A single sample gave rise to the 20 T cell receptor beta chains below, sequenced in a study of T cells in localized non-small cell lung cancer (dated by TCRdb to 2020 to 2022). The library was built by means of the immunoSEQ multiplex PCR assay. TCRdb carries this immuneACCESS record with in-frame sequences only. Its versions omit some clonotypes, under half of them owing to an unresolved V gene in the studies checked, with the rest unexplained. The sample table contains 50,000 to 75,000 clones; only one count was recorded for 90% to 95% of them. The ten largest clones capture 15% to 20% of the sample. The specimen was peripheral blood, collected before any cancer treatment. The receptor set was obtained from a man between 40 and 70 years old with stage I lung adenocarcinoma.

CDR3 sequence (DNA): TGTGCCAGCAGCTTAGGTGGGGGCCTGAACACTGAAGCTTTCTTT. It translates to CASSLGGGLNTEAFF. The chain uses TRBV11-3 and TRBJ1-1; a possible D gene is TRBD1 (6 bases). The germline gives CDR1 SGHNT, CDR2 YENEEA. CDR3 size: 15 residues. The V gene lost 1 base and the J gene lost 0 bases, with 9 bases spanning the gap.

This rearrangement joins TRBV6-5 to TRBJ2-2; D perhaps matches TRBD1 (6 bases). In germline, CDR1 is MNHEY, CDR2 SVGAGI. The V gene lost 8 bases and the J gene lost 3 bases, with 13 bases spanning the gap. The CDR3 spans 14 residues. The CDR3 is CASGITGYTGELFF. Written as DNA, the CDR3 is TGTGCCAGCGGGATCACAGGGTACACCGGGGAGCTGTTTTTT.

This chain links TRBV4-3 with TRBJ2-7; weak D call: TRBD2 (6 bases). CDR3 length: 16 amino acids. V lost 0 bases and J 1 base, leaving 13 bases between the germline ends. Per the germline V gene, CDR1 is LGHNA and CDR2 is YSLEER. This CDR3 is CASSQEVGRGSYEQYF. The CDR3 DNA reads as TGCGCCAGCAGCCAAGAGGTTGGGCGGGGTTCCTACGAGCAGTACTTC.

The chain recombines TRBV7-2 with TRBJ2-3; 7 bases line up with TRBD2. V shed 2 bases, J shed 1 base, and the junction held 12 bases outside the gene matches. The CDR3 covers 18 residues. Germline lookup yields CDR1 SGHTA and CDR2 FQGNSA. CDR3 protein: CASSLSGRAIGGTDTQYF. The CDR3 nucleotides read TGTGCCAGCAGCTTAAGTGGGAGGGCGATTGGGGGCACAGATACGCAGTATTTT.

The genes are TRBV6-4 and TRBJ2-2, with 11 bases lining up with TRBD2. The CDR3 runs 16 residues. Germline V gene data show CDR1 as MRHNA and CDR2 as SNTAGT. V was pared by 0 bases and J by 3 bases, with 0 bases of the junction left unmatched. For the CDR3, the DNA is TGTGCCAGCAGTGACTCACTAGCGGGAGACACCGGGGAGCTGTTTTTT. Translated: CASSDSLAGDTGELFF.

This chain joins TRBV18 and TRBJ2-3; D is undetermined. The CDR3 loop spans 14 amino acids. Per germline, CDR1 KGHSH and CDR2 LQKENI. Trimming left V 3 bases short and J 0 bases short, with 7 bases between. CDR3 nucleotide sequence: TGTGCCAGCTCACCGGCGTTTAGCACAGATACGCAGTATTTT. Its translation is CASSPAFSTDTQYF.

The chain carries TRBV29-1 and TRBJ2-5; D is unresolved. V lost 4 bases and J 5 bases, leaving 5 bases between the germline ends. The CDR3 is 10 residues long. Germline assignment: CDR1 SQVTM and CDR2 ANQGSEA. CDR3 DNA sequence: TGCAGCGTTGGAGAGGAGACCCAGTACTTC. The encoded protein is CSVGEETQYF.

DNA of the CDR3: TGCGCCAGCAGCTTGGATGGACAGGGGATTTACGAGCAGTACTTC. Protein product: CASSLDGQGIYEQYF. The chain joins TRBV5-1 to TRBJ2-7; TRBD1 matches 9 bases. V shed 0 bases, J shed 4 bases, and the junction held 5 bases outside the gene matches. CDR1 and CDR2 from the germline V gene are SGHRS and YFSETQ. This CDR3 is 15 amino acids long.

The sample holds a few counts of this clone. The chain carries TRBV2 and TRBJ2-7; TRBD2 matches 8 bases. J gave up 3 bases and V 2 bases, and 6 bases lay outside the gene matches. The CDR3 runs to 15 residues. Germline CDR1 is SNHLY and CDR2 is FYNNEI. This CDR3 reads CASSESSGSNYEQYF. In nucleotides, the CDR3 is TGTGCCAGCAGTGAATCAAGCGGGAGTAACTACGAGCAGTACTTC.

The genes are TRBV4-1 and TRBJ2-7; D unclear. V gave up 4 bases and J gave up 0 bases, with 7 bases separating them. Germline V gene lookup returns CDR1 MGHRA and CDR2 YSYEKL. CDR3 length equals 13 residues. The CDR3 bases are TGCGCCAGCAGCCCGCAGCTCTCCTACGAGCAGTACTTC. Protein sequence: CASSPQLSYEQYF.

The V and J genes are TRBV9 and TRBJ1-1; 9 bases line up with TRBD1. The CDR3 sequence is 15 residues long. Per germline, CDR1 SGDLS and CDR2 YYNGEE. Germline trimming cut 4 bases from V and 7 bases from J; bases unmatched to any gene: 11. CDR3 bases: TGTGCCAGCAGCCCCCGGGACAGGGAGGGTGATGAAGCTTTCTTT. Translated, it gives CASSPRDREGDEAFF.

CDR3 sequence: CASSESGSPYNEQFF. The CDR3, as DNA: TGTGCCAGCAGCGAAAGCGGGAGCCCCTACAATGAGCAGTTCTTC. V usage is TRBV9 and J usage is TRBJ2-1; TRBD2 agrees at 8 bases. V lost 3 bases and J lost 2; bases outside the gene matches: 4. The CDR3 totals 15 residues. CDR1 SGDLS and CDR2 YYNGEE come from the germline V gene.

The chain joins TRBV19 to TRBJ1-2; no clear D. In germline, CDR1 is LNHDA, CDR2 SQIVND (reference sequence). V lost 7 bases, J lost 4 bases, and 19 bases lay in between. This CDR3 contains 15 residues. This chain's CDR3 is CASTERSSNFYGYTF. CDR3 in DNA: TGTGCCAGTACCGAGAGGAGTTCTAACTTCTATGGCTACACCTTC. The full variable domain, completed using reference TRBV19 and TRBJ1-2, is DGGITQSPKYLFRKEGQNVTLSCEQNLNHDAMYWYRQDPGQGLRLIYYSQIVNDFQKGDIAEGYSVSREKKESFPLTVTSAQKNPTAFYLCASTERSSNFYGYTFGSGTRLTVV.

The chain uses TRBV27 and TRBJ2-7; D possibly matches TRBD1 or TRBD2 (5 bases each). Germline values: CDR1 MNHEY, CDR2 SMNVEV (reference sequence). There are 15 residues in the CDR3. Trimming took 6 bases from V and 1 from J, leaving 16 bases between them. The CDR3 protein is CASRGEAGLSYEQYF. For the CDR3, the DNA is TGTGCCAGCAGGGGAGAGGCAGGGCTTTCCTACGAGCAGTACTTC.

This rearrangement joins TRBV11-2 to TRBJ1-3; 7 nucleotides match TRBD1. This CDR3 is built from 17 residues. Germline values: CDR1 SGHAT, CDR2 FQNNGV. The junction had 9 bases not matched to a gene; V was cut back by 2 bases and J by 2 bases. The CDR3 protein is CASSLSLPTGTGNTIYF. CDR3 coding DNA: TGTGCCAGCAGCTTATCGCTCCCGACAGGGACTGGAAACACCATATATTTT.

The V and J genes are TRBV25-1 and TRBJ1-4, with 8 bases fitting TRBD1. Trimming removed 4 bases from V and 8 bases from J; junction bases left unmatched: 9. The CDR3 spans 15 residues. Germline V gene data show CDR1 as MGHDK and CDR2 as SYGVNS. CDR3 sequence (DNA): TGTGCCAGCAGTGCGGACAGGGTATGGCAAGAAAAACTGTTTTTT. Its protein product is CASSADRVWQEKLFF.

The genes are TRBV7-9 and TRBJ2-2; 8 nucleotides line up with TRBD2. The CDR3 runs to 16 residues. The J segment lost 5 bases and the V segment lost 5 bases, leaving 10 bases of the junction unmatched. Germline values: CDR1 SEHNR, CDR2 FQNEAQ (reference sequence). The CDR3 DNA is TGTGCCAGCAGCCCACCTGTAGCGGGAAAGACCGGGGAGCTGTTTTTT. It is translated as CASSPPVAGKTGELFF.

The CDR3 loop is CASSLVPPSLSGNTIYF. The CDR3 DNA reads TGTGCCAGCAGCTTAGTTCCACCCTCTCTCTCTGGAAACACCATATATTTT. This rearrangement joins TRBV7-2 to TRBJ1-3; D gene ambiguous. From germline, CDR1 is SGHTA and CDR2 FQGNSA. This CDR3 is built from 17 residues. V lost 1 base to trimming and J lost 0 bases, with 13 bases between them.

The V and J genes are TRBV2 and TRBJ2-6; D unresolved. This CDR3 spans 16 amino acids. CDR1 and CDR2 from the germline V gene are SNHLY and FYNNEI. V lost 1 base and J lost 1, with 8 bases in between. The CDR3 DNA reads TGTGCCAGCAGTGAAGGAGCTGGGTCTGGGGCCAACGTCCTGACTTTC. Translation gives CASSEGAGSGANVLTF.

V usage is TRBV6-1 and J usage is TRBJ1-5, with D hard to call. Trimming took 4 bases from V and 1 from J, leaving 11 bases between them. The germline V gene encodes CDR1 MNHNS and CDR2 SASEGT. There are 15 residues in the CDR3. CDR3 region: CASSGGLESNQPQHF. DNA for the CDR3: TGTGCCAGCAGTGGAGGCTTGGAAAGCAATCAGCCCCAGCATTTT.